Sequencing of this TCR beta chain was carried out in a study of long-term antiretroviral therapy in people with HIV. General study points: Viral resistance, ART adherence and therapy changes all lacked available data. Diversity went up after ART and still fell short of transplant donor controls.

Of note for this clone: Its antigen is not identified.

Specimens retained about 0.85-11 million cryopreserved PBMC preceding DNA extraction. Assay version v3.0 of immunoSEQ was used, and it was run at survey level. Generated by immunoSEQ multiplex PCR, the TCRdb table keeps only in-frame clones and is missing some. The sample records about 21,000 clones, approximately 82% being singletons. The source of this sequence is a man aged 18 to 30 with HIV. The sequenced sample was unsorted PBMCs, obtained 0.5 years after starting antiretroviral therapy.

This CDR3 is CASSPTGTGNQPQHF. The DNA for the CDR3 is TGTGCCAGCAGCCCTACAGGGACAGGCAATCAGCCCCAGCATTTT. The rearrangement links TRBV6-5 to TRBJ1-5; the match to TRBD1 covers 7 bases. J gave up 2 bases and V 6 bases, and 7 bases lay outside the gene matches. Germline-derived CDR1 and CDR2 are MNHEY and SVGAGI. There are 15 residues in the CDR3.